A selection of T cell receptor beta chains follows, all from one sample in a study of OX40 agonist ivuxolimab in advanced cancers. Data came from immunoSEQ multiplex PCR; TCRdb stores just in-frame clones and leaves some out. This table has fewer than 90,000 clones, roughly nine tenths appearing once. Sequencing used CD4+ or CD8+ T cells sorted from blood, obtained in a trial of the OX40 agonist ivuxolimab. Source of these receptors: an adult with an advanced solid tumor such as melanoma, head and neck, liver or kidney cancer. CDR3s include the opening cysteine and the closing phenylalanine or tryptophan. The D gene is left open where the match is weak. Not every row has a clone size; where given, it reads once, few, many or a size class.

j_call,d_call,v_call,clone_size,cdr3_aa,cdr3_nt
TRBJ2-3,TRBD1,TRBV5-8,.,CASRHGTGGDTQYF,TGTGCCAGCAGACACGGGACAGGGGGCGATACGCAGTATTTT
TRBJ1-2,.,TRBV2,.,CASSVTGLGYGYTF,TGTGCCAGCAGTGTAACAGGGTTAGGCTATGGCTACACCTTC
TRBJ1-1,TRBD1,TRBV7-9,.,CASSLGTGGFTEAFF,TGTGCCAGCAGCCTTGGGACAGGGGGTTTCACTGAAGCTTTCTTT
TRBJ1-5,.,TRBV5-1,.,CASSPQGIGNQPQHF,TGCGCCAGCAGCCCCCAGGGGATAGGCAATCAGCCCCAGCATTTT
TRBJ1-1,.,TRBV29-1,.,CSFLGLNTEAFF,TGCAGCTTCCTTGGTCTGAACACTGAAGCTTTCTTT
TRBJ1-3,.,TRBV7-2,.,CASTLTAGGNTIYF,TGTGCCAGCACCCTGACAGCAGGCGGAAACACCATATATTTT
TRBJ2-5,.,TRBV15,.,CATSRDSPTQYF,TGTGCCACCAGCAGAGATTCCCCGACCCAGTACTTC
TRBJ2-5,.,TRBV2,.,CASSDRTPDETQYF,TGTGCCAGCAGTGACCGGACCCCCGACGAGACCCAGTACTTC
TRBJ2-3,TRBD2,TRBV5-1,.,CASSPSGRTDTQYF,TGCGCCAGCAGTCCTAGCGGGAGGACAGATACGCAGTATTTT
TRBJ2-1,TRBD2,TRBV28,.,CASSPTSGWPHEQFF,TGTGCCAGCAGCCCGACTAGCGGTTGGCCCCATGAGCAGTTCTTC
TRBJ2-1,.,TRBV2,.,CASSETYSYNEQFF,TGTGCCAGCAGTGAAACGTACTCCTACAATGAGCAGTTCTTC
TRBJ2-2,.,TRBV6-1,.,CASSEAPYTGELFF,TGTGCCAGCAGTGAAGCGCCCTACACCGGGGAGCTGTTTTTT
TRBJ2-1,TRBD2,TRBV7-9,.,CASSLGSGLAGSSYNEQFF,TGTGCCAGCAGCTTGGGTAGCGGACTAGCGGGCAGCTCCTACAATGAGCAGTTCTTC
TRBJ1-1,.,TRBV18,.,CASSPPMKGSSTEAFF,TGTGCCAGCTCACCACCGATGAAAGGGTCTTCCACTGAAGCTTTCTTT
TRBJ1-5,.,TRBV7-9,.,CASSFGGSSNQPQHF,TGTGCCAGCAGCTTTGGGGGGTCGAGCAATCAGCCCCAGCATTTT
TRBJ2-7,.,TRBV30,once,CAWVGETSYEQYF,TGTGCCTGGGTGGGGGAGACATCCTACGAGCAGTACTTC
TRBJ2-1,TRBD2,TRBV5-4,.,CASSRGLAGGPHNEQFF,TGTGCCAGCAGCAGGGGACTAGCGGGAGGGCCCCACAATGAGCAGTTCTTC
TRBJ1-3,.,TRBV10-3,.,CAIRFDDRLHSGNTIYF,TGTGCCATCAGGTTTGATGACAGACTTCACTCTGGAAACACCATATATTTT
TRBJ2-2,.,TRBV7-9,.,CASSLEGSLLSGDTGELFF,TGTGCCAGCAGCTTAGAGGGGTCCCTCCTATCCGGGGACACCGGGGAGCTGTTTTTT
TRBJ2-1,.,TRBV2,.,CASSEGGRPSSQQFF,TGTGCCAGCAGTGAGGGGGGCAGGCCCAGTTCTCAGCAGTTCTTC
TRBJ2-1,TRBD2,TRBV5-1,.,CASSPTLAGAYNEQFF,TGCGCCAGCAGCCCCACTCTAGCGGGAGCCTACAATGAGCAGTTCTTC
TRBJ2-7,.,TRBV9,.,CASSPRPLYYEQYF,TGTGCCAGCAGCCCAAGGCCACTCTACTACGAGCAGTACTTC
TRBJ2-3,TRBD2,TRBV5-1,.,CASGRDGTDTQYF,TGCGCCAGCGGGAGGGATGGCACAGATACGCAGTATTTT
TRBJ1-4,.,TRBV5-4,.,CASSLARSNEKLFF,TGTGCCAGCAGCTTGGCGAGATCTAATGAAAAACTGTTTTTT
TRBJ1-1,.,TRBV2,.,CASSERTVFNTEAFF,TGTGCCAGCAGTGAGCGGACAGTCTTTAACACTGAAGCTTTCTTT
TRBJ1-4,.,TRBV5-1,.,CASSSGVRGEKLFF,TGCGCCAGCAGCTCCGGGGTCCGAGGAGAAAAACTGTTTTTT
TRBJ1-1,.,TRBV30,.,CAWSIGGPNTEAFF,TGTGCCTGGAGCATTGGGGGACCAAACACTGAAGCTTTCTTT
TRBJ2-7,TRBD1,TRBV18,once,CASSPGQGTYEQYF,TGTGCCAGCTCACCAGGACAGGGCACCTACGAGCAGTACTTC
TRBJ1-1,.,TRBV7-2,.,CASSFTGTLNTEAFF,TGTGCCAGCAGCTTTACAGGGACTCTGAACACTGAAGCTTTCTTT
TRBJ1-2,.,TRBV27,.,CASSLSRGAANYGYTF,TGTGCCAGCAGTTTAAGTCGGGGGGCCGCTAACTATGGCTACACCTTC